A selection of T cell receptor beta chains follows, all from one sample in a study of control samples from healthy donors and cancer patients. Using immunoSEQ multiplex PCR, the repertoire was profiled, and TCRdb retains in-frame clones only, with some absent. The sample records 100,000 to 150,000 clones, approximately 90% being singletons. Sequencing input: blood. These TCRs come from a woman in her fifties or sixties in good health. Both conserved end residues are part of each CDR3. The order of the fields is clone size, V gene, D gene, J gene, CDR3 protein, CDR3 DNA. The D gene is left open where the match is weak. Not every row has a clone size; where given, it reads once, few, many or a size class.

>.|TRBV19|TRBD1|TRBJ1-5
CASSPPDRVNQPQHF
TGTGCCAGTAGTCCCCCGGACAGGGTAAATCAGCCCCAGCATTTT
>.|TRBV5-4|.|TRBJ1-4
CASTVGAGGKTNEKLFF
TGTGCCAGCACCGTGGGAGCAGGAGGGAAAACTAATGAAAAACTGTTTTTT
>.|TRBV6-5|.|TRBJ1-1
CASSYYLTNTEAFF
TGTGCCAGCAGTTACTACCTTACTAACACTGAAGCTTTCTTT
>few|TRBV15|.|TRBJ2-2
CATSTRLTGEELFF
TGTGCCACCAGCACGAGGCTGACCGGCGAGGAGCTGTTTTTT
>few|TRBV5-6|.|TRBJ1-2
CASSFSGPRNYGYTF
TGTGCCAGCAGCTTTTCCGGGCCCCGTAACTATGGCTACACCTTC
>.|TRBV5-6|.|TRBJ1-1
CASSLGRGPEAFF
TGTGCCAGCAGCTTGGGCAGGGGCCCTGAAGCTTTCTTT
>.|TRBV28|.|TRBJ1-2
CASSFGQGLGYTF
TGTGCCAGCAGTTTTGGGCAGGGCCTTGGCTACACCTTC
>once|TRBV11-2|.|TRBJ1-2
CASSYGGTNLYGYTF
TGTGCCAGCAGCTATGGGGGAACGAACCTCTATGGCTACACCTTC
>.|TRBV2|TRBD1|TRBJ1-1
CASSEMAPGQGAEAFF
TGTGCCAGCAGTGAAATGGCCCCGGGACAGGGGGCTGAAGCTTTCTTT
>.|TRBV3-1/TRBV3-2|.|TRBJ1-1
CASSPHGGANTEAFF
TGTGCCAGCAGCCCACACGGGGGGGCGAACACTGAAGCTTTCTTT
>.|TRBV11-1|.|TRBJ1-3
CASSSRQAHSGNTIYF
TGTGCCAGCAGCTCCCGACAGGCTCACTCTGGAAACACCATATATTTT
>.|TRBV27|TRBD1|TRBJ1-1
CASSIPGQGNTEAFF
TGTGCCAGCAGTATTCCGGGACAGGGGAACACTGAAGCTTTCTTT
>.|TRBV7-8|.|TRBJ2-3
CASTWTSTDTQYF
TGTGCCAGCACCTGGACTAGCACAGATACGCAGTATTTT
>.|TRBV19|.|TRBJ2-4
CASSLLGAGRQNIQYF
TGTGCCAGTAGCCTCCTCGGGGCAGGGCGACAAAACATTCAGTACTTC
>.|TRBV2|TRBD1|TRBJ2-5
CASSEVQLQGETQYF
TGTGCCAGCAGTGAGGTGCAGTTACAGGGGGAGACCCAGTACTTC
>.|TRBV6-5|TRBD1|TRBJ1-1
CASESTGLFYTEAFF
TGTGCCAGCGAGTCGACAGGGCTATTTTACACTGAAGCTTTCTTT
>.|TRBV10-3|TRBD1|TRBJ1-2
CAISEFGQGEHYGYTF
TGTGCCATCAGTGAGTTCGGACAGGGAGAACACTATGGCTACACCTTC
>.|TRBV6-1|.|TRBJ1-2
CASSEMAYGYTF
TGTGCCAGCAGTGAAATGGCCTATGGCTACACCTTC
>.|TRBV5-1|.|TRBJ1-2
CASREQGYANYGYTF
TGCGCCAGTAGAGAACAGGGATACGCTAACTATGGCTACACCTTC
>once|TRBV4-1|TRBD2|TRBJ2-7
CASSQPTSGNYEQYF
TGCGCCAGCAGCCAGCCGACTAGCGGGAACTACGAGCAGTACTTC
>.|TRBV5-1|.|TRBJ2-5
CASSLGATAPQETQYF
TGCGCCAGCAGTTTGGGGGCGACGGCCCCCCAAGAGACCCAGTACTTC
>.|TRBV10-2|TRBD2|TRBJ2-3
CASTDSGITDTQYF
TGCGCCAGCACGGATAGCGGGATCACAGATACGCAGTATTTT
>.|TRBV5-6|.|TRBJ2-4
CASSLGGVRLAKNIQYF
TGTGCCAGCAGCCTCGGAGGAGTACGCCTAGCCAAAAACATTCAGTACTTC
>once|TRBV6-2/TRBV6-3|.|TRBJ2-5
CASSYSSFNLQYF
TGTGCCAGCAGTTACTCGAGTTTCAACCTCCAGTACTTC
>.|TRBV5-4|.|TRBJ1-5
CASSLGPAQPQHF
TGTGCCAGCAGCTTGGGACCTGCCCAGCCCCAGCATTTT
>.|TRBV7-9|.|TRBJ2-3
CASSLVGVPTDTQYF
TGTGCCAGCAGCTTAGTGGGGGTTCCCACAGATACGCAGTATTTT
>.|TRBV5-5|.|TRBJ2-3
CASSIRDTRTDTQYF
TGTGCCAGCAGCATCCGGGACACCCGCACAGATACGCAGTATTTT
>.|TRBV4-2|.|TRBJ2-7
CASSPQTGSYEQYF
TGTGCCAGCAGCCCACAGACAGGATCCTACGAGCAGTACTTC
>.|TRBV7-2|.|TRBJ1-1
CAKPSIGNTEAFF
TGTGCCAAGCCAAGTATTGGGAACACTGAAGCTTTCTTT